The 23 T cell receptor beta chains presented below share a single source sample, sequenced in a study of blood T cell repertoires in COVID-19. Some clones are missing from TCRdb's copy, which holds only in-frame ones; the method was immunoSEQ multiplex PCR. The table includes roughly 60,000 clones, just under 85% detected once. Material for sequencing was peripheral blood. These receptors originate from a man aged 55-75 years with acute or convalescent COVID-19.

This chain connects TRBV2 to TRBJ1-3, with TRBD1 as a possible D gene (6 bases). Germline V CDR1 and CDR2: SNHLY, FYNNEI. V lost 6 bases, J lost 2 bases, and 8 bases lay in between. This CDR3 is built from 13 residues. CDR3 in amino acids: CASRGTPGNTIYF. As DNA, the CDR3 is TGTGCCAGCAGGGGGACACCTGGAAACACCATATATTTT.

The V and J genes are TRBV5-5 and TRBJ1-2; 8 bases line up with TRBD1. The CDR3 consists of 14 residues. Trimming cost V 4 bases and J 6 bases; bases outside gene matches: 8. Germline V gene sequence: CDR1 SGHKS, CDR2 YYEKEE (reference sequence). CDR3 coding DNA: TGTGCCAGCAGCACTCCAGGGGGCAGTGATGGCTACACCTTC. As protein: CASSTPGGSDGYTF.

The chain recombines TRBV10-3 with TRBJ1-1; perhaps TRBD1 as D (6 bases). This CDR3 spans 13 amino acids. V was cut by 2 bases and J by 3 bases, with 7 bases left in between. Germline-derived CDR1 and CDR2 are ENHRY and SYGVKD. The CDR3 here is CAISERTDTEAFF. The CDR3 DNA sequence: TGTGCCATCAGTGAGAGGACAGACACTGAAGCTTTCTTT.

This clone was detected once. The chain links TRBV6-6 to TRBJ1-2, with unresolved D. CDR1 is MNHNY and CDR2 is SVGAGI in the germline V gene (reference sequence). The CDR3 covers 14 residues. The V end was cut by 0 bases, the J end by 6 bases, with 11 bases between. The CDR3 region is CASSYSAGLDGYTF. For the CDR3, the DNA is TGTGCCAGCAGTTACTCGGCAGGCTTGGATGGCTACACCTTC.

The V gene is TRBV7-2, the J gene TRBJ2-2, with 10 bases lining up with TRBD1. Germline CDR1 reads SGHTA; CDR2 reads FQGNSA. With 5 bases clipped from V and 8 bases from J, the junction kept 14 bases outside the gene matches. The CDR3 contains 17 residues. CDR3 in amino acids: CASSPDRDRGISGELFF. The CDR3 DNA reads TGTGCCAGCAGCCCGGACCGGGACAGGGGAATTTCGGGGGAGCTGTTTTTT.

The chain employs TRBV6-1 and TRBJ2-3, with 7 bases identical to TRBD2. The CDR3 covers 15 residues. V shed 0 bases and J 10 bases; nucleotides not matched to a gene: 10. CDR1 is MNHNS, CDR2 SASEGT, per germline. The CDR3 is CASSEAPSSGSPQYF. The DNA for the CDR3 is TGTGCCAGCAGTGAAGCTCCGTCTAGCGGAAGTCCGCAGTATTTT.

This chain uses TRBV30 with TRBJ2-2, with a tentative D call TRBD1 (6 bases). This CDR3 contains 12 residues. CDR1 is GTSNPN and CDR2 is SVGIG in the germline V gene (reference sequence). V was pared by 2 bases and J by 7 bases, with 8 bases between. The CDR3 reads CAWSRGNGELFF. For the CDR3, the DNA is TGTGCCTGGAGTAGGGGGAACGGGGAGCTGTTTTTT.

The rearrangement uses TRBV2 and TRBJ2-5; no definite D call. In germline, CDR1 is SNHLY, CDR2 FYNNEI. This CDR3 comprises 13 residues. Trimming took off 0 bases at V and 13 bases at J, with 15 bases between the two ends. The CDR3 protein is CASSEARSEPTYF. In DNA, the CDR3 is TGTGCCAGCAGTGAAGCGCGCAGCGAGCCAACGTACTTC.

The chain has TRBV19 and TRBJ2-1; 12 bases are shared with TRBD2. Germline CDR1 LNHDA, CDR2 SQIVND (reference sequence). This CDR3 spans 15 amino acids. J lost 9 bases, V lost 7 bases, and 10 bases had no gene match. The CDR3 here is CASITSGGKSSEQFF. DNA of the CDR3: TGTGCCAGTATTACTAGCGGGGGGAAGAGCTCTGAGCAGTTCTTC.

The chain joins TRBV2 to TRBJ2-7, with D perhaps matching TRBD2 (6 bases). Trimming took 8 bases from V and 11 from J, leaving 19 bases between them. Germline V CDR1 and CDR2: SNHLY, FYNNEI. CDR3 size: 12 residues. This CDR3 is CASRNRGEKKYF. The CDR3 region has the DNA TGTGCCAGCCGCAATCGCGGGGAGAAAAAGTACTTC.

This clone was observed once. The V call is TRBV6-5, the J call TRBJ1-2; TRBD1 matches 7 bases. V lost 8 bases to trimming and J lost 4 bases; unmatched junction nucleotides: 10. The CDR3 extends over 14 amino acids. CDR1 and CDR2 from the germline V gene are MNHEY and SVGAGI. This CDR3 is CASSYGQVSYGYTF. CDR3 nucleotides: TGTGCCAGCTCTTATGGACAGGTTAGCTATGGCTACACCTTC.

In its sample, this clone was seen a few times. This rearrangement joins TRBV19 to TRBJ1-5; D is unresolved. The germline gives CDR1 LNHDA, CDR2 SQIVND (reference sequence). CDR3 length equals 16 residues. The V gene lost 4 bases and the J gene lost 7 bases, with 20 bases spanning the gap. In DNA form, the CDR3 reads TGTGCCAGTAGTAAGGTCTACGGAGCAGAACGACAGCCCCAGCATTTT. Its translation is CASSKVYGAERQPQHF.

This rearrangement joins TRBV7-2 to TRBJ2-2; 9 bases match TRBD2. Unmatched junction bases numbered 6, after V lost 1 base and J lost 6 bases. The CDR3 is 16 residues long. Germline assignment: CDR1 SGHTA and CDR2 FQGNSA. The CDR3: CASSLVRGGAAGELFF. CDR3 DNA sequence: TGTGCCAGCAGCTTAGTACGCGGGGGGGCCGCCGGGGAGCTGTTTTTT.

The chain links TRBV18 to TRBJ1-5; D is unresolved. The germline V gene has CDR1 KGHSH and CDR2 LQKENI. Trimming stripped 0 bases from V and 2 bases from J, with 11 bases between. The CDR3 length is 16 residues. The CDR3 nucleotides read TGTGCCAGCTCACCACCTGCGGGAGCGGGCAATCAGCCCCAGCATTTT. Protein sequence: CASSPPAGAGNQPQHF.

The chain is built from TRBV19 and TRBJ1-1; no firm D call. The germline gives CDR1 LNHDA, CDR2 SQIVND (reference sequence). V was trimmed by 8 bases and J by 5 bases, leaving 18 bases between them. The CDR3 runs to 14 residues. DNA of the CDR3: TGTGCCAGTTCCCGAACAGAGCCCGGAACTGAAGCTTTCTTT. Its protein product is CASSRTEPGTEAFF.

The rearrangement joins TRBV2 to TRBJ2-7, with a tentative D call TRBD2 (5 bases). The germline V and J ends were trimmed by 1 base and 6 bases, with 10 bases remaining between them. The CDR3 contains 13 residues. Germline CDR1 is SNHLY and CDR2 is FYNNEI. CDR3 sequence: CASSEDLRGEQYF. CDR3 DNA sequence: TGTGCCAGCAGTGAAGACCTCCGGGGCGAGCAGTACTTC.

The J gene is TRBJ1-4, the V gene TRBV6-5, with 7 nucleotides matching TRBD1. This CDR3 spans 12 amino acids. The ends lost 7 bases at V and 8 bases at J; junction bases unmatched: 4. The germline V gene has CDR1 MNHEY and CDR2 SVGAGI. The CDR3 bases are TGTGCCAGCAAACAGGGGCTCGAAAAACTGTTTTTT. Its translation is CASKQGLEKLFF.

The V gene is TRBV7-2, the J gene TRBJ1-5; D is ambiguous. V lost 1 base and J lost 3, with 10 bases in between. Germline values: CDR1 SGHTA, CDR2 FQGNSA. The CDR3 totals 15 residues. This CDR3 is CASSLVAAVNQPQHF. For the CDR3, the DNA is TGTGCCAGCAGCTTAGTAGCGGCAGTCAATCAGCCCCAGCATTTT.

This chain links TRBV6-2 or TRBV6-3 with TRBJ1-5; 7 bases fit TRBD1. Looked up from germline, CDR1 is MNHEY and CDR2 is SVGEGT. This CDR3 comprises 15 residues. V gave up 4 bases and J gave up 7 bases; unmatched junction bases: 10. The CDR3 nucleotides are TGTGCCAGCAGTTTCCCGGACAGGCGCAGCCAGCCCCAGCATTTT. This encodes CASSFPDRRSQPQHF.

This rearrangement joins TRBV7-9 to TRBJ2-7; D gene unclear. The CDR3 has 13 residues. Trimming took 5 bases from V and 4 from J, leaving 12 bases between them. Germline values: CDR1 SEHNR, CDR2 FQNEAQ (reference sequence). CDR3 coding DNA: TGTGCCAGCAGCCTCAGAGGAACGTACGAGCAGTACTTC. This codes for CASSLRGTYEQYF.

The rearrangement joins TRBV7-2 to TRBJ1-1, with 7 bases that match TRBD1. The CDR3 runs 14 residues. J gave up 7 bases and V 5 bases, and 10 bases lay outside the gene matches. Germline CDR1 SGHTA, CDR2 FQGNSA. The CDR3 sequence: CASSIKGAIGEAFF. In nucleotides, the CDR3 is TGTGCCAGCAGCATAAAGGGGGCAATCGGTGAAGCTTTCTTT.

The V call is TRBV5-1, the J call TRBJ2-2; 7 bases are a match to TRBD1. This CDR3 is 17 amino acids long. The V segment lost 5 bases and the J segment 6 bases; nucleotides outside the gene matches: 16. The germline gives CDR1 SGHRS, CDR2 YFSETQ. The CDR3 spells CASSSGTGAPEAGELFF. The CDR3 coding sequence is TGCGCCAGCAGTTCTGGAACAGGGGCCCCTGAAGCCGGGGAGCTGTTTTTT. The whole variable domain, remainder taken from reference TRBV5-1 and TRBJ2-2, is KAGVTQTPRYLIKTRGQQVTLSCSPISGHRSVSWYQQTPGQGLQFLFEYFSETQRNKGNFPGRFSGRQFSNSRSEMNVSTLELGDSALYLCASSSGTGAPEAGELFFGEGSRLTVL.

As to this clone: Other DNA sequences of this sample code for an identical CDR3. The chain is built from TRBV6-5 and TRBJ1-3; D is unresolved. CDR3 length: 14 residues. Germline V gene data show CDR1 as MNHEY and CDR2 as SVGAGI. V shed 0 bases and J shed 1 base, with 4 bases lying between them. The CDR3 reads CASSYSQSGNTIYF. CDR3 DNA: TGTGCCAGCAGTTACTCTCAATCTGGAAACACCATATATTTT.